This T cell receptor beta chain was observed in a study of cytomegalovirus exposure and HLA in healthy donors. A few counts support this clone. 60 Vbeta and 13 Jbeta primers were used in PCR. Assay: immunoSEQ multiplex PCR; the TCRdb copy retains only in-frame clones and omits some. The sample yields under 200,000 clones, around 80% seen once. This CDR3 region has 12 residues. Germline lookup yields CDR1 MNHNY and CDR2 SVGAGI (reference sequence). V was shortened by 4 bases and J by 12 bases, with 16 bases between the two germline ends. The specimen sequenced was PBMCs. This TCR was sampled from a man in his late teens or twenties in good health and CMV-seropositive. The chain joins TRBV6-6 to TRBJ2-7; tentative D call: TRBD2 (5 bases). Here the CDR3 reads CASSLAPPDSYF. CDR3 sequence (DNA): TGTGCCAGCAGTTTAGCGCCGCCCGACTCGTACTTC.